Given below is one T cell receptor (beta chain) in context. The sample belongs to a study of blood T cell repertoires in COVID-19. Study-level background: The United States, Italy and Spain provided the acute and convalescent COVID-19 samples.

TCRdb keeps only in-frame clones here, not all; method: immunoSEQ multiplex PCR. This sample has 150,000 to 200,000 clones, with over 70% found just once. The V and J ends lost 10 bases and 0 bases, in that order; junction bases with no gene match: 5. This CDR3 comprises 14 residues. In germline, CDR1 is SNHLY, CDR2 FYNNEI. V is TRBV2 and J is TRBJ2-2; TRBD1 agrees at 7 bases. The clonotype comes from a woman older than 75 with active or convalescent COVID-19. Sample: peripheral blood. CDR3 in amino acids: CATTGAPNTGELFF. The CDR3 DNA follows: TGTGCCACCACAGGGGCACCGAACACCGGGGAGCTGTTTTTT.